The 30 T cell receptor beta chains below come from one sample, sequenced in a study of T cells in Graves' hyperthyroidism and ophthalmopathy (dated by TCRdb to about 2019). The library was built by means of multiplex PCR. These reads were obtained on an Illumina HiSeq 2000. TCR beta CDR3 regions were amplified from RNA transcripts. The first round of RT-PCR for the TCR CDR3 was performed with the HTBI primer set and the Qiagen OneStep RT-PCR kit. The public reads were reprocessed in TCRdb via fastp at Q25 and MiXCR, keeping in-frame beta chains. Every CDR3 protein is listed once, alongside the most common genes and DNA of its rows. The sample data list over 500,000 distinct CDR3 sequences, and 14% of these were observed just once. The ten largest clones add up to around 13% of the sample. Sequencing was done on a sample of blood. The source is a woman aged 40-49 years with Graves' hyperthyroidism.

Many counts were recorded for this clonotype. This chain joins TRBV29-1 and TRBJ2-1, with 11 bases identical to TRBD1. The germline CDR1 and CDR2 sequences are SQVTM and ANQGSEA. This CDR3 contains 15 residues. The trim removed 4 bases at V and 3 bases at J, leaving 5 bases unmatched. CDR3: CSVAGGQGVYNEQFF. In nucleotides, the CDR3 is TGCAGCGTTGCAGGGGGACAGGGGGTCTACAATGAGCAGTTCTTC.

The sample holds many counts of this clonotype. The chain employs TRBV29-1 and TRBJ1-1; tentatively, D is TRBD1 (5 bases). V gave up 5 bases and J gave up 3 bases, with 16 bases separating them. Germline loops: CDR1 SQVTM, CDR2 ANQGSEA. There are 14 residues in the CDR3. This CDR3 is CSVNFGAGYTEAFF. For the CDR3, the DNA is TGCAGCGTTAATTTTGGGGCAGGGTACACTGAAGCTTTCTTT.

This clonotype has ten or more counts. CDR3 residues: CASSYEAGTENTEAFF. The CDR3 bases are TGTGCCAGCAGTTACGAAGCCGGGACAGAGAACACTGAAGCTTTCTTT. The chain combines TRBV6-2 or TRBV6-3 with TRBJ1-1; 7 positions agree with TRBD1. This CDR3 region has 16 residues. Trimming cost V 2 bases and J 1 base; bases outside gene matches: 7. Germline V CDR1 and CDR2: MNHEY, SVGEGT.

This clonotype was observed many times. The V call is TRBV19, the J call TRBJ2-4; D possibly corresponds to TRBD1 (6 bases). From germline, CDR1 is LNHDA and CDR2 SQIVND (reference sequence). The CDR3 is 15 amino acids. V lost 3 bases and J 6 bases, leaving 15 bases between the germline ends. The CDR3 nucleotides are TGTGCCAGTAGTATCGAGGGCAGGGGCGGAAACATTCAGTACTTC. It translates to CASSIEGRGGNIQYF.

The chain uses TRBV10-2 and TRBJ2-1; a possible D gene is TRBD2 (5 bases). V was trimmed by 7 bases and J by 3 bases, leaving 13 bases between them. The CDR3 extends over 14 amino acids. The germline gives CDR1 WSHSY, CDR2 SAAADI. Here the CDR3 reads CASKTSSGYNEQFF. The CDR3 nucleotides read TGCGCCAGCAAAACTAGTTCGGGCTACAATGAGCAGTTCTTC.

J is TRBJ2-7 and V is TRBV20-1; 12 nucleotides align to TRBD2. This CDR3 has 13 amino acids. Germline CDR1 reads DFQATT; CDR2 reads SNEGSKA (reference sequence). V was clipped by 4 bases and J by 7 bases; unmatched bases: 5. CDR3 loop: CSAKTSGRGEQYF. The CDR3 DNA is TGCAGTGCTAAGACTAGCGGGAGAGGGGAGCAGTACTTC.

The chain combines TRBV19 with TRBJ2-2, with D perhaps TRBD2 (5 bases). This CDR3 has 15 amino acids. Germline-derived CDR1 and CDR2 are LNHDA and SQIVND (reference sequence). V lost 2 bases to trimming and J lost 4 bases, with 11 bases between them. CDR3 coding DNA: TGTGCCAGTAGTATAAGCGGAGTGAGCACCGGGGAGCTGTTTTTT. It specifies CASSISGVSTGELFF.

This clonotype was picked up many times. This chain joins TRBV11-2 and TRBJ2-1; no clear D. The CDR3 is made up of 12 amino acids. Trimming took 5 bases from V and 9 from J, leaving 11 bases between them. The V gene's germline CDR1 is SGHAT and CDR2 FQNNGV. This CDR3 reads CASSPKVGEQFF. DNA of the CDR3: TGTGCCAGCAGCCCTAAAGTTGGTGAGCAGTTCTTC.

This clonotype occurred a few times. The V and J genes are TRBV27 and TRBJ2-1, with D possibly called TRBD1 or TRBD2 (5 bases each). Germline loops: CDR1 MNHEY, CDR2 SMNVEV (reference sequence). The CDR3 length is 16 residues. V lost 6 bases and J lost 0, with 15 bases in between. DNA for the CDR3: TGTGCCAGCAGCCATACGGGACGCCCCTCCTACAATGAGCAGTTCTTC. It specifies CASSHTGRPSYNEQFF.

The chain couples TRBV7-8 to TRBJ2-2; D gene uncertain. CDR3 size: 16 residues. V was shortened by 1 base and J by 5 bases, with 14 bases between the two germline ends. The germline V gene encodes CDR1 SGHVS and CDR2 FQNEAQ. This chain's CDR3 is CASSLVPGPVTGELFF. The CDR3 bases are TGTGCCAGCAGCTTAGTCCCAGGCCCGGTTACCGGGGAGCTGTTTTTT.

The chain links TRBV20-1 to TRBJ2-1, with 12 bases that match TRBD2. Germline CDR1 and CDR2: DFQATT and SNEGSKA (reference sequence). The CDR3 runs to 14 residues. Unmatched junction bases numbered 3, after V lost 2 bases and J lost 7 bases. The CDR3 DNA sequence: TGCAGTGCTAGACCCGGGACTAGCGGGAATGAGCAGTTCTTC. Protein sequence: CSARPGTSGNEQFF.

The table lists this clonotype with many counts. CDR3 loop: CASSQPGQGVYEQYF. In DNA form, the CDR3 reads TGTGCCAGCAGTCAGCCGGGACAGGGGGTCTACGAGCAGTACTTC. The V call is TRBV28, the J call TRBJ2-7, with 11 bases aligning to TRBD1. CDR1 is MDHEN, CDR2 SYDVKM, per germline. V lost 5 bases to trimming and J lost 3 bases; unmatched junction nucleotides: 6. The CDR3 extends over 15 amino acids. The full variable domain, in which reference TRBV28 and TRBJ2-7 provide the parts outside the CDR3, is DVKVTQSSRYLVKRTGEKVFLECVQDMDHENMFWYRQDPGLGLRLIYFSYDVKMKEKGDIPEGYSVSREKKERFSLILESASTNQTSMYLCASSQPGQGVYEQYFGPGTRLTVT.

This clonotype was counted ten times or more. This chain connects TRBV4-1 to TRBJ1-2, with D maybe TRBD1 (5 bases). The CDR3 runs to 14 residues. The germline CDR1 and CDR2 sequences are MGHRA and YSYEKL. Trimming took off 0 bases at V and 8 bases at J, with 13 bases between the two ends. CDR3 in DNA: TGCGCCAGCAGCCAAGAAACAGGCCCGAGCGGCTACACCTTC. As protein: CASSQETGPSGYTF.

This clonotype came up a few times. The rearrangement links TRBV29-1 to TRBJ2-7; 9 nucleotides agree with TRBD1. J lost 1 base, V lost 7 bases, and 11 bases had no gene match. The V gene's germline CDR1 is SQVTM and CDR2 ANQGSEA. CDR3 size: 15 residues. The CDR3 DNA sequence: TGCAGCGCTTTGACCGGGACAGGGTCATCCTACGAGCAGTACTTC. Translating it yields CSALTGTGSSYEQYF.

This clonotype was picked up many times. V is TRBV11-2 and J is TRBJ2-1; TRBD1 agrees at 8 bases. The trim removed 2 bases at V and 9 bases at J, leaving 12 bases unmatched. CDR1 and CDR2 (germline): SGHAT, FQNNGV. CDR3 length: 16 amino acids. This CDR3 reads CASSLTETGASVEQFF. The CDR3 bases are TGTGCCAGCAGCTTAACGGAGACAGGGGCGTCAGTTGAGCAGTTCTTC.

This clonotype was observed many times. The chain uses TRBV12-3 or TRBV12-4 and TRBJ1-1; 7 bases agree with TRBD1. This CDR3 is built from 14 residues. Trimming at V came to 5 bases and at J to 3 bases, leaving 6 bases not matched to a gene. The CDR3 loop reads CASSSRGSYTEAFF. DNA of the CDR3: TGTGCCAGCAGTAGCAGGGGGTCTTACACTGAAGCTTTCTTT.

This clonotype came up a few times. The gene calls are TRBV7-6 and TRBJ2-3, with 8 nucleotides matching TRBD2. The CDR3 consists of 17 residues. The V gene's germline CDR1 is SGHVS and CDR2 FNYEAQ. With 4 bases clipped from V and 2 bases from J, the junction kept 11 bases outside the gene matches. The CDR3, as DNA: TGTGCCAGCAGCTCTACCGTAGCGGGGAGTTACACAGATACGCAGTATTTT. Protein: CASSSTVAGSYTDTQYF.

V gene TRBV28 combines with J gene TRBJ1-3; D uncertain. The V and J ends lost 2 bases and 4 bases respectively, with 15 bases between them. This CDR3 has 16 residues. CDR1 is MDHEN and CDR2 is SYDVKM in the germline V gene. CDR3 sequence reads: CASSLSPRVAGNTIYF. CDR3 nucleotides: TGTGCCAGCAGTTTAAGCCCGAGGGTAGCAGGAAACACCATATATTTT.

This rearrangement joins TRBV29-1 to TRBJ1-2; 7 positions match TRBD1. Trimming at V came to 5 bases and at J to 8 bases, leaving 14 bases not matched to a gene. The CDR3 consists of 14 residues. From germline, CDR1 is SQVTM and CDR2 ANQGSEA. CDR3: CSVSPDRTSYGYTF. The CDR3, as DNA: TGCAGCGTTTCCCCGGACAGGACGTCCTACGGCTACACCTTC.

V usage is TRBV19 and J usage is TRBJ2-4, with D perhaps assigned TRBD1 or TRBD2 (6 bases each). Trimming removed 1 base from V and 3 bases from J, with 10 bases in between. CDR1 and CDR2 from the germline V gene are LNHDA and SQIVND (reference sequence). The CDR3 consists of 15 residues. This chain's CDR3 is CASSIVEGGKNIQYF. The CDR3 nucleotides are TGTGCCAGTAGTATAGTGGAGGGGGGCAAAAACATTCAGTACTTC.

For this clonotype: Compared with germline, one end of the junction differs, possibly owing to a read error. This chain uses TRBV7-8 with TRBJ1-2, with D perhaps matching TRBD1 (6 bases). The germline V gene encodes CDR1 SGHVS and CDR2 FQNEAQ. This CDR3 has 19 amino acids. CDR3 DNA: TGTACCAGCAGCCCTTCTTACATCGGGCAGGACAGCTTCTACTATGGCTACACCTTC. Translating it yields CTSSPSYIGQDSFYYGYTF.

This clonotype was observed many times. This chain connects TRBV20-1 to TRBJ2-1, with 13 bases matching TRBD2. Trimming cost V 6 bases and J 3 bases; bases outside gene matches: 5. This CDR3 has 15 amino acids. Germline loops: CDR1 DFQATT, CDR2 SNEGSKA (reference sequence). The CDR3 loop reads CSARTSGRIYNEQFF. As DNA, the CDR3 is TGCAGTGCAAGGACTAGCGGGAGAATCTACAATGAGCAGTTCTTC.

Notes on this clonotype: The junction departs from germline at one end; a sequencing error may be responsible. The CDR3 region is CASSLVETPHEQCF. The CDR3 DNA follows: TGTGCCAGCAGCTTAGTAGAGACACCCCACGAGCAGTGCTTC. The chain is built from TRBV5-6 and TRBJ2-7, with D unresolved. CDR1 is SGHDT and CDR2 is YYEEEE in the germline V gene. CDR3 length: 14 amino acids. Filled out from reference TRBV5-6 and TRBJ2-7, the complete variable domain reads DAGVTQSPTHLIKTRGQQVTLRCSPKSGHDTVSWYQQALGQGPQFIFQYYEEEERQRGNFPDRFSGHQFPNYSSELNVNALLLGDSALYLCASSLVETPHEQCFGPGTRLTVT.

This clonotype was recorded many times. Here the CDR3 reads CASSPTQRMMGGDTQYF. For the CDR3, the DNA is TGTGCCAGCTCACCAACTCAGCGGATGATGGGGGGAGATACGCAGTATTTT. This chain uses TRBV18 with TRBJ2-3, with TRBD2 as a possible D gene (6 bases). Germline V CDR1 and CDR2: KGHSH, LQKENI. V was pared by 2 bases and J by 5 bases, with 20 bases between. This CDR3 region has 17 residues.

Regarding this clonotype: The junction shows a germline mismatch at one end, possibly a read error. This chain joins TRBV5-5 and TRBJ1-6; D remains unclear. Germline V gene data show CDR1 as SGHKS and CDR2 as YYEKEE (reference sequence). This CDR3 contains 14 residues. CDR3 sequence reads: CANSLTEDNSPLHF. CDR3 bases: TGTGCCAACAGCCTCACCGAGGATAATTCACCCCTCCACTTT.

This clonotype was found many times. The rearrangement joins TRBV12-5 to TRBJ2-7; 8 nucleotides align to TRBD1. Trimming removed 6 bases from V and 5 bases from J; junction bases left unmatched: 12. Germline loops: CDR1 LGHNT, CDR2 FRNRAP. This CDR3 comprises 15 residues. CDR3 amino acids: CASGTGLGQGHEQYF. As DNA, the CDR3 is TGTGCTAGTGGCACGGGACTCGGACAGGGCCACGAGCAGTACTTC.

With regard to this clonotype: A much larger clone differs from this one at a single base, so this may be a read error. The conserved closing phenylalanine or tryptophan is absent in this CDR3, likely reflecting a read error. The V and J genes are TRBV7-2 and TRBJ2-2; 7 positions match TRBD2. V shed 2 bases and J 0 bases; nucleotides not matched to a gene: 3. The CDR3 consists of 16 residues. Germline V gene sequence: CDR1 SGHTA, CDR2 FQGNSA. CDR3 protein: CASSLFRGANTGELFC. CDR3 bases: TGTGCCAGCAGCTTATTTCGGGGGGCGAACACCGGGGAGCTGTTTTGT.

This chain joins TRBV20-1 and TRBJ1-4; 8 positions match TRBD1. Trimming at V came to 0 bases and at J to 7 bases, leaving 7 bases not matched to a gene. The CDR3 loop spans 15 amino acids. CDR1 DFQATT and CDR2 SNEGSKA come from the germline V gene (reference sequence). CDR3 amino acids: CSAREGGRGREKLFF. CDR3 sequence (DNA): TGCAGTGCTAGAGAGGGCGGCAGGGGGCGTGAAAAACTGTTTTTT.

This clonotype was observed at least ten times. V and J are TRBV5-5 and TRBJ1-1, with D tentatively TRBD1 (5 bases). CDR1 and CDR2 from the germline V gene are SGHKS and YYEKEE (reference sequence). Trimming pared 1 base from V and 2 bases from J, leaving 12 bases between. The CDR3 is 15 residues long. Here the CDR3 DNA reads TGTGCCAGCAGCTTGTCGGGAGACAGAAACACTGAAGCTTTCTTT. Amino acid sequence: CASSLSGDRNTEAFF. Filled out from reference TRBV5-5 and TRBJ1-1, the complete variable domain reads DAGVTQSPTHLIKTRGQQVTLRCSPISGHKSVSWYQQVLGQGPQFIFQYYEKEERGRGNFPDRFSARQFPNYSSELNVNALLLGDSALYLCASSLSGDRNTEAFFGQGTRLTVV.

Here the CDR3 DNA reads TGTGCCAGCAGCGTAGTAGAAGGGTATGGCTACACCTTC. Amino acids: CASSVVEGYGYTF. The chain uses TRBV9 and TRBJ1-2; D is unclear. This CDR3 comprises 13 residues. The V end was cut by 0 bases, the J end by 5 bases, with 8 bases between. The germline CDR1 and CDR2 sequences are SGDLS and YYNGEE. The full variable domain, completed using reference TRBV9 and TRBJ1-2, is DSGVTQTPKHLITATGQRVTLRCSPRSGDLSVYWYQQSLDQGLQFLIQYYNGEERAKGNILERFSAQQFPDLHSELNLSSLELGDSALYFCASSVVEGYGYTFGSGTRLTVV.